This T cell receptor (beta chain) is drawn from a study of OX40 agonist ivuxolimab in advanced cancers. Germline V gene lookup returns CDR1 SGHKS and CDR2 YYEKEE (reference sequence). CDR3 size: 20 residues. The V gene lost 0 bases and the J gene lost 0 bases, with 22 bases spanning the gap. Overall study findings and caveats: At 0.1 to 3.0 mg/kg, CD4+ and CD8+ blood T cells expanded clonally by week 6. People who partly responded at 0.1-3.0 mg/kg had some of the least clonal expansion seen. CD8+ T cells were the subset that, on average, had more expanded clones than CD4+.

Clones were sequenced by immunoSEQ multiplex PCR, and TCRdb holds only the in-frame ones, with some missing. This table has about 99,000 clones, 95% to 96% appearing once. As for this clone: Its antigen is still unknown.

The rearrangement links TRBV5-5 to TRBJ1-3; no clear D gene. The TCR sequence derives from an adult with an advanced solid tumor such as melanoma, head and neck, liver or kidney cancer. The input for sequencing was CD4+ or CD8+ T cells sorted from blood, taken in a trial of the OX40 agonist ivuxolimab. In DNA, the CDR3 is TGTGCCAGCAGCTTGGCCTGGCCGATCCCCCAACATCTCTCTGGAAACACCATATATTTT. It encodes CASSLAWPIPQHLSGNTIYF.